One T cell receptor (beta chain) is described in this entry. The data were obtained in a study of OX40 agonist ivuxolimab in advanced cancers. The CDR3 loop spans 15 amino acids. V lost 5 bases, J lost 1 base, and 11 bases lay in between. Per the germline V gene, CDR1 is MNHNY and CDR2 is SVGAGI (reference sequence). Assay: immunoSEQ multiplex PCR; the TCRdb copy retains only in-frame clones and omits some. The table lists 90,000 to 100,000 clones, less than 90% of them singletons. The V gene is TRBV6-6, the J gene TRBJ2-2, with D hard to call. This specimen consisted of CD4+ or CD8+ T cells sorted from blood, obtained in a trial of the OX40 agonist ivuxolimab. The receptor's source is an adult with an advanced solid tumor such as melanoma, head and neck, liver or kidney cancer. The DNA of the CDR3 is TGTGCCAGCAGTGGTAGGAGACAGAACACCGGGGAGCTGTTTTTT. Its translation is CASSGRRQNTGELFF.